This TCR beta chain comes out of a study of EBV T-cell therapy then PD-1 blockade in nasopharyngeal carcinoma. Treatment of the sample: AdE1-LMPpoly-expanded autologous EBV-specific T-cell therapy followed by anti-PD-1 nivolumab. Sequencing used immunoSEQ multiplex PCR; TCRdb keeps in-frame clones, though not all of them. The sample consists of 14,000 or so clones, 84% of them appearing once. Comment on this clone: Its antigen is not identified.

From germline, CDR1 is SEHNR and CDR2 FQNEAQ (reference sequence). With V trimmed by 2 bases and J by 7 bases, 6 bases remained unmatched. CDR3 size: 14 residues. The receptor was derived from a man aged 40-55 years with nasopharyngeal carcinoma. The genes are TRBV7-9 and TRBJ2-7; 9 nucleotides agree with TRBD1. The specimen comprised CD8+ T cells from blood, sampled around day 100 from a patient whose treatment included autologous EBV-specific T cells and nivolumab. The CDR3 loop is CASSLPGTGFEQYF. The CDR3 region has the DNA TGTGCCAGCAGCTTACCCGGGACAGGGTTTGAGCAGTACTTC.